Each of the 28 T cell receptor beta chains below was sequenced from the same sample in a study of regulatory T cells in long-lasting Graves disease. The sample's time point: newly diagnosed GD, antithyroid drugs for less than 3 months. Extracted RNA from PBMCs served as the source of the TCR library. Combining iRepertoire HTBI primers with Arm-PCR of CDR3 regions, the authors built TCR beta libraries. TCRdb reprocessed the multiplex PCR reads with MiXCR, giving one entry per CDR3 protein. The sample includes about 420,000 distinct CDR3 sequences, over 15% of them seen just once. The same data also contributed to another study, on T cells in Graves' hyperthyroidism and ophthalmopathy.

Sequences were derived from peripheral blood mononuclear cells (PBMCs), sampled at new diagnosis, from a patient treated with antithyroid drugs. The receptor source for this set is a woman aged 18-30 years with Graves disease.

There are a few counts of this clonotype. The chain joins TRBV6-2 or TRBV6-3 to TRBJ2-2, with TRBD1 matching over 9 bases. From germline, CDR1 is MNHEY and CDR2 SVGEGT. V lost 6 bases to trimming and J lost 1 base; unmatched junction nucleotides: 6. The CDR3 has 16 amino acids. CDR3 in amino acids: CASRGTGRVNTGELFF. CDR3 nucleotide sequence: TGTGCCAGCAGGGGGACAGGGAGGGTGAACACCGGGGAGCTGTTTTTT.

This clonotype occurred a few times. The gene calls are TRBV16 and TRBJ1-2; 9 bases match TRBD1. From germline, CDR1 is KGHSY and CDR2 FQNENV. The J segment lost 7 bases and the V segment lost 2 bases, leaving 5 bases of the junction unmatched. This CDR3 has 14 amino acids. CDR3 sequence (DNA): TGTGCCAGCAGCCAAGCACAGGGGGCGTCTGGCTACACCTTC. Translated, it gives CASSQAQGASGYTF.

This clonotype was seen repeatedly, ten times or more. This CDR3 is CASSFLTAAETQYF. DNA for the CDR3: TGTGCCAGCAGCTTCCTGACAGCGGCGGAGACCCAGTACTTC. This chain uses TRBV7-9 with TRBJ2-5; D possibly matches TRBD1 or TRBD2 (5 bases each). This CDR3 has 14 amino acids. From germline, CDR1 is SEHNR and CDR2 FQNEAQ (reference sequence). Deletions cut 3 bases from V and 5 bases from J, with 13 bases between. The whole variable domain, remainder taken from reference TRBV7-9 and TRBJ2-5, is DTGVSQNPRHKITKRGQNVTFRCDPISEHNRLYWYRQTLGQGPEFLTYFQNEAQLEKSRLLSDRFSAERPKGSFSTLEIQRTEQGDSAMYLCASSFLTAAETQYFGPGTRLLVL.

The sample holds a few counts of this clonotype. This rearrangement joins TRBV12-3 or TRBV12-4 to TRBJ1-1, with 7 bases identical to TRBD1. The CDR3 has 14 residues. The V and J ends lost 3 bases and 3 bases, in that order; junction bases with no gene match: 4. CDR3 in amino acids: CASSFSGQHTEAFF. The CDR3 DNA reads TGTGCCAGCAGTTTCTCGGGACAGCACACTGAAGCTTTCTTT.

This clonotype was detected only a few times. The V gene is TRBV6-2 or TRBV6-3, the J gene TRBJ2-5, with 7 bases fitting TRBD1. The CDR3 runs to 14 residues. Looked up from germline, CDR1 is MNHEY and CDR2 is SVGEGT. J lost 7 bases, V lost 8 bases, and 13 bases had no gene match. CDR3 bases: TGTGCCAGCGCTATGACAGGGTCTTATGGGACCCAGTACTTC. Its translation: CASAMTGSYGTQYF.

This clonotype is a singleton in its sample. This may come from a read error, since a much larger clone is one base off. V gene TRBV5-1 combines with J gene TRBJ2-5; D possibly corresponds to TRBD1 (6 bases). The V gene lost 0 bases and the J gene lost 3 bases, with 9 bases spanning the gap. This CDR3 comprises 14 residues. Germline V gene lookup returns CDR1 SGHRS and CDR2 YFSETQ. The chain's CDR3 is CASSLGQDEETQYF. CDR3 nucleotides: TGCGCCAGCAGCTTGGGACAGGACGAAGAGACCCAGTACTTC.

This clonotype has a count of ten or more. This sequence joins TRBV12-3 or TRBV12-4 and TRBJ1-1, with 8 bases matching TRBD1. This CDR3 comprises 16 residues. With 3 bases clipped from V and 1 base from J, the junction kept 7 bases outside the gene matches. CDR3 residues: CASSLEVGQGNTEAFF. The CDR3 DNA reads TGTGCCAGCAGTTTGGAGGTAGGACAGGGGAACACTGAAGCTTTCTTT.

This clonotype was seen at least ten times. The chain links TRBV28 to TRBJ2-4; D remains ambiguous. From germline, CDR1 is MDHEN and CDR2 SYDVKM. V gave up 3 bases and J gave up 10 bases, with 13 bases separating them. The CDR3 runs to 13 residues. The CDR3 sequence: CASSFAAGIIQYF. As DNA, the CDR3 is TGTGCCAGCAGTTTCGCGGCAGGTATTATTCAGTACTTC. Looking up the rest from reference TRBV28 and TRBJ2-4 gives the full variable domain: DVKVTQSSRYLVKRTGEKVFLECVQDMDHENMFWYRQDPGLGLRLIYFSYDVKMKEKGDIPEGYSVSREKKERFSLILESASTNQTSMYLCASSFAAGIIQYFGAGTRLSVL.

The chain couples TRBV14 to TRBJ1-1; 8 bases fit TRBD1. Germline CDR1 and CDR2: SGHDN and FVKESK. V trimming: 3 bases; J trimming: 0 bases; junction bases outside the gene matches: 9. CDR3 length equals 17 residues. The CDR3 coding sequence is TGTGCCAGCAGCCAGCCTTCCGGGACAGGCCTGAACACTGAAGCTTTCTTT. It encodes CASSQPSGTGLNTEAFF.

This clonotype was seen ten or more times. V usage is TRBV25-1 and J usage is TRBJ2-5, with D maybe TRBD1 (6 bases). Per germline, CDR1 MGHDK and CDR2 SYGVNS. V was clipped by 3 bases and J by 5 bases, with 19 bases between them. The CDR3 sequence is 16 residues long. The CDR3 nucleotides read TGTGCCAGCAGTGACGGCCCACAGGGTGCGACGGAGACCCAGTACTTC. It yields the protein CASSDGPQGATETQYF.

The V and J genes are TRBV30 and TRBJ1-4; D is ambiguous. The CDR3 is 13 amino acids. The germline V gene has CDR1 GTSNPN and CDR2 SVGIG (reference sequence). Trimming took off 4 bases at V and 3 bases at J, with 9 bases between the two ends. This CDR3 reads CAWKLGSNEKLFF. For the CDR3, the DNA is TGTGCCTGGAAGCTGGGATCTAATGAAAAACTGTTTTTT.

V gene TRBV7-6 combines with J gene TRBJ2-2; maybe TRBD1 (6 bases). In germline, CDR1 is SGHVS, CDR2 FNYEAQ. V lost 5 bases to trimming and J lost 0 bases, with 10 bases between them. The CDR3 has 15 residues. CDR3 DNA: TGTGCCAGCAGCGAGGACAGCACGAACACCGGGGAGCTGTTTTTT. It specifies CASSEDSTNTGELFF.

This clonotype was seen repeatedly, ten times or more. CDR3 sequence: CASSQYRRETQYF. DNA of the CDR3: TGTGCCAGCAGCCAATATAGGCGGGAGACCCAGTACTTC. The V call is TRBV14, the J call TRBJ2-5; D is ambiguous. Germline V gives CDR1 SGHDN, CDR2 FVKESK. This CDR3 has 13 residues. Trimming stripped 2 bases from V and 5 bases from J, with 9 bases between.

This clonotype was counted at least ten times. The CDR3 region is CASNSLATNEKLFF. As DNA, the CDR3 is TGTGCCAGCAACTCGCTTGCAACTAATGAAAAACTGTTTTTT. The chain employs TRBV28 and TRBJ1-4; D gene unclear. CDR3 length: 14 amino acids. Germline V gene sequence: CDR1 MDHEN, CDR2 SYDVKM. The V end was cut by 7 bases, the J end by 0 bases, with 9 bases between.

This clonotype appeared many times. V gene TRBV2 combines with J gene TRBJ1-5; D is undetermined. Trimming left V 6 bases short and J 5 bases short, with 11 bases between. Germline CDR1 and CDR2: SNHLY and FYNNEI. The CDR3 has 13 residues. The DNA for the CDR3 is TGTGCCAGCAGGTGGGTTTCCGATCAGCCCCAGCATTTT. The encoded protein is CASRWVSDQPQHF.

The chain is built from TRBV7-2 and TRBJ2-5; TRBD2 is a possible D gene (5 bases). Trimming pared 5 bases from V and 2 bases from J, leaving 12 bases between. CDR3 length equals 14 residues. Germline V lookup: CDR1 SGHTA, CDR2 FQGNSA. The CDR3 DNA is TGTGCCAGCAGCCGCTCGGGGAGACAAGAGACCCAGTACTTC. Amino acid sequence: CASSRSGRQETQYF. Drawing the rest from reference TRBV7-2 and TRBJ2-5, the complete variable domain is GAGVSQSPSNKVTEKGKDVELRCDPISGHTALYWYRQSLGQGLEFLIYFQGNSAPDKSGLPSDRFSAERTGGSVSTLTIQRTQQEDSAVYLCASSRSGRQETQYFGPGTRLLVL.

This clonotype was recorded many times. The V call is TRBV20-1, the J call TRBJ1-4, with TRBD1 matching over 7 bases. The germline gives CDR1 DFQATT, CDR2 SNEGSKA (reference sequence). Germline trimming cut 4 bases from V and 8 bases from J; bases unmatched to any gene: 7. This CDR3 region has 13 residues. CDR3 nucleotides: TGCAGTGCTACCCCAGGGGGGAACGAAAAACTGTTTTTT. Encoded protein: CSATPGGNEKLFF.

This clonotype was counted ten times or more. This chain connects TRBV18 to TRBJ2-7; D is undetermined. The V and J ends lost 5 bases and 2 bases respectively, with 10 bases between them. Germline CDR1 is KGHSH and CDR2 is LQKENI. This CDR3 is 13 amino acids long. CDR3 DNA: TGTGCCAGCTCATATAGTTTGACCTACGAGCAGTACTTC. Its protein is CASSYSLTYEQYF.

In this sample, this clonotype turned up many times. V gene TRBV7-9 combines with J gene TRBJ2-1; D is undetermined. The CDR3 loop spans 11 amino acids. Germline lookup yields CDR1 SEHNR and CDR2 FQNEAQ (reference sequence). The CDR3 reads CATATYNEQFF. CDR3 sequence (DNA): TGTGCGACTGCCACCTACAATGAGCAGTTCTTC.

This clonotype has just one count. CDR3 sequence reads: CSVTLTGTVNYEQYF. CDR3 in DNA: TGCAGCGTAACACTAACCGGGACAGTAAACTACGAGCAGTACTTC. V is TRBV29-1 and J is TRBJ2-7, with TRBD1 matching 7 bases. Germline lookup yields CDR1 SQVTM and CDR2 ANQGSEA. V shed 6 bases and J 3 bases; nucleotides not matched to a gene: 14. CDR3 length: 15 residues.

This clonotype was picked up one time. This chain connects TRBV19 to TRBJ1-5; D gene uncertain. The CDR3 has 14 amino acids. V was cut by 6 bases and J by 2 bases, with 11 bases left in between. Germline V lookup: CDR1 LNHDA, CDR2 SQIVND (reference sequence). CDR3 bases: TGTGCCAGTAGCCTGGACGAGGGCAATCAGCCCCAGCATTTT. As protein: CASSLDEGNQPQHF. Filled out from reference TRBV19 and TRBJ1-5, the complete variable domain reads DGGITQSPKYLFRKEGQNVTLSCEQNLNHDAMYWYRQDPGQGLRLIYYSQIVNDFQKGDIAEGYSVSREKKESFPLTVTSAQKNPTAFYLCASSLDEGNQPQHFGDGTRLSIL.

This clonotype was observed at least ten times. This chain links TRBV27 with TRBJ2-7, with 8 bases matching TRBD2. From germline, CDR1 is MNHEY and CDR2 SMNVEV (reference sequence). Unmatched junction bases numbered 7, after V lost 2 bases and J lost 4 bases. CDR3 length equals 15 residues. CDR3 sequence (DNA): TGTGCCAGCAGTTTAACGAGCGGGAGATGGTACGAGCAGTACTTC. It is translated as CASSLTSGRWYEQYF.

Worth noting for this clonotype: A read error may produce the germline difference seen at one junction end. In DNA, the CDR3 is TGTGCCAGCAGTTTAGCGGGGGCCGGGGCCAAAAACATTCAGCACTTC. It codes for CASSLAGAGAKNIQHF. The gene calls are TRBV12-3 or TRBV12-4 and TRBJ2-4, with D possibly matching TRBD1 (6 bases). This CDR3 contains 16 residues.

This clonotype has a handful of counts. The chain uses TRBV6-1 and TRBJ2-7, with 11 bases lining up with TRBD2. The CDR3 spans 14 residues. Trimming took 8 bases from V and 3 from J; bases not matched to a gene: 6. Per the germline V gene, CDR1 is MNHNS and CDR2 is SASEGT. The CDR3 is CASRPGLAVYEQYF. CDR3 DNA sequence: TGTGCCAGCCGCCCGGGACTAGCGGTCTACGAGCAGTACTTC.

This clonotype was counted many times. The CDR3 is CASSQFGTSGNEQFF. The CDR3 nucleotides read TGCGCCAGCAGCCAGTTCGGGACTAGCGGCAATGAGCAGTTCTTC. This chain uses TRBV4-3 with TRBJ2-1, with TRBD2 identical over 11 bases. The CDR3 is 15 amino acids. V shed 3 bases, J shed 6 bases, and the junction held 4 bases outside the gene matches. Germline V gene sequence: CDR1 LGHNA, CDR2 YSLEER.

This clonotype occurred a few times. Possible read error: a much larger clone is one base away. As the CDR3 is not closed by the conserved phenylalanine or tryptophan, this likely results from a read error. This rearrangement joins TRBV6-2 or TRBV6-3 to TRBJ2-2, with 8 bases identical to TRBD2. The CDR3 loop spans 13 amino acids. After removal of 6 bases from V and 6 bases from J, the junction contained 3 bases not matched to a gene. Germline V CDR1 and CDR2: MNHEY, SVGEGT. CDR3: CASRGTRAGELFS. CDR3 nucleotide sequence: TGTGCCAGCAGAGGGACTAGGGCCGGGGAGCTGTTTTCT.

The chain carries TRBV20-1 and TRBJ2-7, with D possibly matching TRBD2 (7 bases). Germline V gene data show CDR1 as DFQATT and CDR2 as SNEGSKA (reference sequence). V dropped 6 bases and J dropped 2 bases, with 32 bases sitting between them. The length of the CDR3 is 19 residues. The CDR3 nucleotides read TGCAGTGCACCCCCCTTAACAGGGAGCGGGACGGGGGGCCCCTACGAGCAGTACTTC. This sequence encodes CSAPPLTGSGTGGPYEQYF.

The rearrangement uses TRBV5-4 and TRBJ2-2, with D unclear. Trimming pared 1 base from V and 9 bases from J, leaving 13 bases between. This CDR3 has 14 residues. Germline CDR1 is SGHNT and CDR2 is YYREEE (reference sequence). The CDR3 region is CASSLNSFRRELFF. The DNA of the CDR3 is TGTGCCAGCAGCTTGAACTCTTTCCGGAGGGAGCTGTTTTTT.